The rows below give T cell receptor beta chains drawn from one sample of a study of vaccination effects on CD4 cells after COVID-19. Their antigens remain unidentified. Using immunoSEQ multiplex PCR, the repertoire was profiled, and TCRdb retains in-frame clones only, with some absent. The sample lists around 40,000 clones; approximately 70% were seen once. Here the sequenced sample was CD4+ T cells from PBMCs cultured with a peptide pool, taken before COVID-19 vaccination. These receptors were obtained from a human donor who had a prior SARS-CoV-2 infection. CDR3s include the opening cysteine and the closing phenylalanine or tryptophan. Each record gives: V gene, clone size, D gene, J gene, CDR3 protein, CDR3 DNA. The D gene is left open where the match is weak. The size of a clone is reported for some rows only, either as once, few or many, or as a class for expanded clones.

TRBV5-6	.	TRBD1	TRBJ1-4	CASSSGTGGNEKLFF	TGTGCCAGCAGCTCTGGGACAGGGGGCAATGAAAAACTGTTTTTT
TRBV28	.	.	TRBJ2-7	CASSALPGGGNYEQYF	TGTGCCAGCAGTGCGCTCCCTGGGGGTGGGAATTACGAGCAGTACTTC
TRBV4-2	.	.	TRBJ1-1	CASSQDLGENTEAFF	TGTGCCAGCAGCCAAGATCTCGGGGAGAACACTGAAGCTTTCTTT
TRBV29-1	.	.	TRBJ2-5	CSVVRWTSLGETQYF	TGCAGCGTCGTACGGTGGACAAGCCTCGGAGAGACCCAGTACTTC
TRBV3-1/TRBV3-2	.	.	TRBJ1-5	CASSLSTQDMKGLNQPQHF	TGTGCCAGCAGCCTCTCGACCCAGGACATGAAGGGCCTCAATCAGCCCCAGCATTTT
TRBV5-1	.	.	TRBJ2-3	CASSWFGRTDTQYF	TGCGCCAGCAGCTGGTTTGGAAGGACAGATACGCAGTATTTT
TRBV6-5	.	.	TRBJ1-2	CASSYSTGNYGYTF	TGTGCCAGCAGTTACTCTACAGGGAACTATGGCTACACCTTC
TRBV10-3	.	.	TRBJ1-1	CAISGAGVNTEAFF	TGTGCCATCAGTGGAGCGGGGGTGAACACTGAAGCTTTCTTT
TRBV7-2	.	.	TRBJ2-7	CASSLQPTSWYEQYF	TGTGCCAGCAGCTTGCAACCGACTAGTTGGTACGAGCAGTACTTC
TRBV7-8	.	.	TRBJ2-3	CASSPRRGTDTQYF	TGTGCCAGCAGCCCCAGACGGGGCACAGATACGCAGTATTTT
TRBV14	.	.	TRBJ2-3	CASSQLVPGRDTQYF	TGTGCCAGCAGCCAACTAGTTCCCGGTAGGGATACGCAGTATTTT
TRBV5-4	.	TRBD2	TRBJ2-5	CASSLGGAGGRSGETQYF	TGTGCCAGCAGCTTGGGAGGGGCGGGGGGACGCTCGGGAGAGACCCAGTACTTC
TRBV27	.	TRBD1	TRBJ2-7	CASSSGTGGEQYF	TGTGCCAGCAGCTCCGGGACAGGAGGCGAGCAGTACTTC
TRBV18	.	TRBD2	TRBJ2-1	CASSRTSGIDEQFF	TGTGCCAGCTCAAGGACTAGCGGGATCGATGAGCAGTTCTTC
TRBV7-9	few	.	TRBJ1-1	CASSLNSLSEAFF	TGTGCCAGCAGCTTAAACTCTTTGTCAGAAGCTTTCTTT
TRBV24-1	.	.	TRBJ1-1	CATSDLPRPASWVEETEAFF	TGTGCCACCAGTGATTTGCCGCGTCCGGCATCTTGGGTAGAGGAGACTGAAGCTTTCTTT
TRBV19	.	.	TRBJ2-2	CASSMVLGELFF	TGTGCCAGTAGTATGGTTCTCGGGGAGCTGTTTTTT
TRBV5-4	.	TRBD2	TRBJ2-1	CASNTIAGTSGEQFF	TGTGCCAGCAACACCATAGCGGGGACCAGCGGTGAGCAGTTCTTC
TRBV7-9	.	.	TRBJ2-5	CASSSSIQETQYF	TGTGCCAGCAGCTCCAGTATACAAGAGACCCAGTACTTC
TRBV6-5	.	.	TRBJ2-5	CASRPIATIPTQYF	TGTGCCAGCAGGCCCATAGCGACAATCCCGACCCAGTACTTC
TRBV25-1	.	.	TRBJ1-2	CASSEFETEGLETGYTF	TGTGCCAGCAGTGAATTTGAAACTGAGGGGCTCGAGACCGGCTACACCTTC
TRBV7-8	.	.	TRBJ1-4	CASSFNQGTNEKLFF	TGTGCCAGCAGCTTCAACCAGGGAACTAATGAAAAACTGTTTTTT
TRBV2	few	TRBD1	TRBJ1-6	CALMKGQPNSPLHF	TGTGCCCTTATGAAGGGACAGCCTAATTCACCCCTCCACTTT
TRBV3-1/TRBV3-2	few	.	TRBJ2-2	CASSPWGSTGELFF	TGTGCCAGCAGCCCGTGGGGGAGCACCGGGGAGCTGTTTTTT
TRBV6-5	.	.	TRBJ2-5	CASSSRDLQETQYF	TGTGCCAGCAGTAGCCGGGACTTACAAGAGACCCAGTACTTC
TRBV11-3	.	TRBD1	TRBJ1-2	CASSPGTGGWYGYTF	TGTGCCAGCAGCCCAGGGACAGGGGGTTGGTATGGCTACACCTTC
TRBV3-1/TRBV3-2	.	.	TRBJ1-3	CASSPGYSGNTIYF	TGTGCCAGCAGCCCAGGGTACTCTGGAAACACCATATATTTT
TRBV7-2	.	.	TRBJ1-6	CASSSRTSYNSPLHF	TGTGCCAGCAGCTCCAGAACCAGTTATAATTCACCCCTCCACTTT
TRBV27	.	.	TRBJ1-5	CASSLRPAGISPQHF	TGTGCCAGCAGTTTAAGACCCGCGGGGATCAGCCCCCAGCATTTT
TRBV5-1	.	TRBD2	TRBJ2-1	CASTLSASGRNEQFF	TGCGCCAGCACCCTGTCCGCTAGCGGGAGGAATGAGCAGTTCTTC
TRBV10-3	.	TRBD1	TRBJ1-2	CAISDPGTALNYGYTF	TGTGCCATCAGTGATCCCGGGACAGCCCTGAACTATGGCTACACCTTC
TRBV20-1	few	.	TRBJ2-3	CSASSGDTQYF	TGCAGTGCAAGCTCTGGTGATACGCAGTATTTT
TRBV5-4	.	TRBD2	TRBJ2-7	CASSLEGRGGGEQYF	TGTGCCAGCAGCTTAGAGGGCCGGGGGGGCGGCGAGCAGTACTTC
TRBV5-1	once	TRBD2	TRBJ2-3	CASSFSGSNTQYF	TGCGCCAGCAGTTTTAGCGGGAGTAACACGCAGTATTTT
TRBV7-2	.	.	TRBJ2-1	CASSYPGTYNEQFF	TGTGCCAGCAGCTACCCCGGGACGTACAATGAGCAGTTCTTC
TRBV7-9	.	.	TRBJ1-4	CASSLKGNEKLFF	TGTGCCAGCAGCTTAAAAGGGAATGAAAAACTGTTTTTT
TRBV7-8	.	.	TRBJ1-5	CASSLPAGSRNQPQHF	TGTGCCAGCAGCTTACCCGCCGGTTCAAGGAATCAGCCCCAGCATTTT
TRBV19	.	.	TRBJ2-7	CASSTYDLTYEQYF	TGTGCCAGTAGCACATATGACCTGACCTACGAGCAGTACTTC
TRBV10-3	few	TRBD2	TRBJ2-7	CAISESWLAATYEQYF	TGTGCCATCAGTGAGTCGTGGCTAGCGGCCACCTACGAGCAGTACTTC
TRBV6-2/TRBV6-3	.	TRBD2	TRBJ2-1	CASSYLTSGREREQFF	TGTGCCAGCAGTTACTTGACTAGCGGACGTGAGCGTGAGCAGTTCTTC
TRBV20-1	.	.	TRBJ1-1	CSARDRPEAFF	TGCAGTGCTAGAGATCGGCCTGAAGCTTTCTTT
TRBV3-1/TRBV3-2	.	.	TRBJ1-3	CASSRGSPGNTIYF	TGTGCCAGCAGCCGTGGTTCTCCTGGAAACACCATATATTTT
TRBV18	once	.	TRBJ1-5	CASSLVLRGNQPQHF	TGTGCCAGCTCACTCGTATTGAGGGGTAATCAGCCCCAGCATTTT
TRBV18	once	TRBD1	TRBJ2-7	CASSQGQLYEQYF	TGTGCCAGCTCACAGGGACAGTTATACGAGCAGTACTTC
TRBV2	.	.	TRBJ1-4	CASKNRDQSEKLFF	TGTGCCAGCAAAAACCGGGACCAAAGCGAAAAACTGTTTTTT
TRBV5-4	.	.	TRBJ2-1	CASSLDPNNEQFF	TGTGCCAGCAGCTTGGACCCAAACAATGAGCAGTTCTTC
TRBV5-1	.	.	TRBJ1-1	CASSLEGEGEAFF	TGCGCCAGCAGCTTGGAGGGGGAGGGTGAAGCTTTCTTT
TRBV10-3	.	.	TRBJ1-1	CAITKTENTEAFF	TGTGCCATCACCAAGACGGAGAACACTGAAGCTTTCTTT